The 29 T cell receptor beta chains presented below share a single source sample, sequenced in a study of CD8 T cells in ankylosing spondylitis. TCRdb fed the 5' RACE reads into MiXCR, producing one record per CDR3 protein. The table has under 200,000 distinct CDR3 sequences, under 14% seen once; the top ten hold almost 30%. The sample consisted of blood, either unsorted or a sorted T cell fraction (not recorded which). These receptors were taken from a male donor with ankylosing spondylitis or in good health (not recorded which).

This clonotype was seen at least ten times. The CDR3 reads CSASTMGDEQFF. DNA of the CDR3: TGCAGTGCTAGCACCATGGGGGATGAGCAGTTCTTC. J is TRBJ2-1 and V is TRBV20-1; D may correspond to TRBD1 or TRBD2 (5 bases each). The CDR3 is 12 amino acids. Trimming stripped 3 bases from V and 8 bases from J, with 11 bases between. CDR1 and CDR2 (germline): DFQATT, SNEGSKA (reference sequence).

This chain links TRBV7-7 with TRBJ2-3, with unresolved D. Trimming shortened V by 5 bases and J by 8 bases, and 11 bases separated the two germline ends. This CDR3 has 12 amino acids. From germline, CDR1 is SSHAT and CDR2 FNYEAQ (reference sequence). The CDR3, as DNA: TGTGCCAGCAGCCCCCCCAGTGGTACGCAGTATTTT. Protein: CASSPPSGTQYF.

This clonotype occurred many times. This chain joins TRBV12-3 or TRBV12-4 and TRBJ1-5; D is ambiguous. This CDR3 comprises 14 residues. V shed 6 bases and J shed 9 bases, with 18 bases lying between them. Here the CDR3 DNA reads TGTGCCAGCAGGTTTGGAGGAGGGTTACGGCCCCAGCATTTT. It is translated as CASRFGGGLRPQHF.

This clonotype appeared a few times. The gene calls are TRBV7-8 and TRBJ2-4, with 9 positions matching TRBD1. Germline V gene data show CDR1 as SGHVS and CDR2 as FQNEAQ. This CDR3 spans 17 amino acids. V dropped 4 bases and J dropped 3; count of bases not matched to a gene: 10. CDR3 nucleotides: TGTGCCAGCAGCTCCCGGGACAGGGAGAATAGCAAAAACATTCAGTACTTC. Protein product: CASSSRDRENSKNIQYF.

This clonotype was counted at least ten times. This chain uses TRBV15 with TRBJ1-4, with a possible D match to TRBD1 (6 bases). This CDR3 spans 16 amino acids. V shed 5 bases and J shed 4 bases, with 17 bases lying between them. Germline CDR1 is LNHNV and CDR2 is YYDKDF (reference sequence). The CDR3 loop is CATSSRGGAFNEKLFF. CDR3 nucleotides: TGTGCCACCAGCTCCCGGGGGGGGGCGTTTAATGAAAAACTGTTTTTT.

This chain uses TRBV10-3 with TRBJ2-1; the D gene is possibly TRBD2 (7 bases). Germline V gene lookup returns CDR1 ENHRY and CDR2 SYGVKD. Trimming took 0 bases from V and 6 from J, leaving 15 bases between them. This CDR3 is built from 16 residues. DNA of the CDR3: TGTGCCATCAGTGAGTCGGGGGCGGGAGAAGGCAATGAGCAGTTCTTC. It codes for CAISESGAGEGNEQFF.

This clonotype has at least ten counts. The chain employs TRBV29-1 and TRBJ2-3; 9 nucleotides agree with TRBD2. The CDR3 is made up of 14 amino acids. Germline V gives CDR1 SQVTM, CDR2 ANQGSEA. V was clipped by 6 bases and J by 4 bases; unmatched bases: 8. This CDR3 reads CSVRGLAPADTQYF. As DNA, the CDR3 is TGCAGCGTCAGAGGACTAGCGCCGGCAGATACGCAGTATTTT.

This clonotype appeared many times. The chain combines TRBV5-1 with TRBJ2-5, with D unclear. V shed 4 bases and J shed 5 bases, with 15 bases lying between them. This CDR3 region has 14 residues. Germline V gene lookup returns CDR1 SGHRS and CDR2 YFSETQ. CDR3 protein: CASSAEAVGETQYF. DNA for the CDR3: TGCGCCAGCAGCGCTGAGGCGGTTGGTGAGACCCAGTACTTC.

The V and J genes are TRBV11-3 and TRBJ1-2, with D unclear. This CDR3 comprises 15 residues. V shed 2 bases and J shed 5 bases, with 15 bases lying between them. Germline CDR1 is SGHNT and CDR2 is YENEEA. The CDR3, as DNA: TGTGCCAGCAGCTTAATGGGATCCACCCCATATGGCTACACCTTC. Protein product: CASSLMGSTPYGYTF.

The chain couples TRBV30 to TRBJ2-1; D remains ambiguous. Germline V gene data show CDR1 as GTSNPN and CDR2 as SVGIG (reference sequence). V gave up 1 base and J gave up 10 bases, with 11 bases separating them. This CDR3 region has 12 residues. CDR3: CAWSAGWGEQFF. CDR3 sequence (DNA): TGTGCCTGGAGTGCCGGGTGGGGAGAGCAGTTCTTC.

This clonotype was picked up many times. The chain couples TRBV12-3 or TRBV12-4 to TRBJ1-1; 7 bases line up with TRBD1. The V and J ends lost 5 bases and 0 bases, in that order; junction bases with no gene match: 3. This CDR3 has 14 amino acids. The CDR3 loop is CASSTGTVNTEAFF. The CDR3 DNA follows: TGTGCCAGCAGTACAGGGACAGTGAACACTGAAGCTTTCTTT.

This clonotype showed up many times. V gene TRBV20-1 combines with J gene TRBJ2-5; D perhaps matches TRBD1 (5 bases). The CDR3 totals 16 residues. Trimming took 3 bases from V and 5 from J, leaving 22 bases between them. Per the germline V gene, CDR1 is DFQATT and CDR2 is SNEGSKA (reference sequence). The CDR3 spells CSASVPRAGHVETQYF. The CDR3 coding sequence is TGCAGTGCTAGCGTCCCAAGGGCCGGACATGTGGAGACCCAGTACTTC.

The V gene is TRBV12-3 or TRBV12-4, the J gene TRBJ2-1, with 11 bases fitting TRBD1. V gave up 3 bases and J gave up 9 bases; unmatched junction bases: 4. This CDR3 has 14 residues. The CDR3 sequence: CASSLDRGRVEQFF. In nucleotides, the CDR3 is TGTGCCAGCAGTTTGGACAGGGGGCGCGTTGAGCAGTTCTTC.

This rearrangement joins TRBV5-6 to TRBJ2-1, with TRBD1 matching 11 bases. The CDR3 spans 15 residues. J was trimmed by 7 bases and V by 3 bases; bases with no gene match: 6. CDR1 and CDR2 (germline): SGHDT, YYEEEE. The CDR3 sequence is CASSYGTGGGNEQFF. The CDR3 DNA follows: TGTGCCAGCAGCTACGGGACAGGGGGGGGGAATGAGCAGTTCTTC.

Ten or more counts support this clonotype. The chain links TRBV20-1 to TRBJ1-1, with D hard to call. There are 12 residues in the CDR3. V lost 3 bases to trimming and J lost 13 bases, with 18 bases between them. Germline values: CDR1 DFQATT, CDR2 SNEGSKA (reference sequence). The DNA for the CDR3 is TGCAGTGCTAGTAGGACCCAAGAGCGTGATTTCTTT. It specifies CSASRTQERDFF.

The chain links TRBV7-2 to TRBJ2-7; no definite D call. Trimming left V 5 bases short and J 0 bases short, with 14 bases between. Germline CDR1 and CDR2: SGHTA and FQGNSA. CDR3 length: 15 residues. This CDR3 reads CASSPLERSSYEQYF. The CDR3 DNA reads TGTGCCAGCAGCCCCTTAGAACGTAGCTCCTACGAGCAGTACTTC.

There are many counts of this clonotype. The chain joins TRBV5-4 to TRBJ2-2, with TRBD2 matching over 10 bases. Germline CDR1 and CDR2: SGHNT and YYREEE (reference sequence). This CDR3 is built from 16 residues. Trimming removed 4 bases from V and 7 bases from J; junction bases left unmatched: 10. Here the CDR3 DNA reads TGTGCCAGCAGCAGGAGGCCGAGCGGGAGGGGCGGGGAGCTGTTTTTT. This encodes CASSRRPSGRGGELFF.

The gene calls are TRBV12-3 or TRBV12-4 and TRBJ1-6, with D hard to call. The V gene lost 3 bases and the J gene lost 6 bases, with 9 bases spanning the gap. The CDR3 covers 14 residues. CDR3 amino acids: CASSFSDTNSPLHF. The CDR3 nucleotides are TGTGCCAGCAGTTTTTCAGACACTAATTCACCCCTCCACTTT.

This clonotype was recorded at least ten times. V gene TRBV20-1 combines with J gene TRBJ1-6, with no clear D. The CDR3 is 13 residues long. Between the trimmed V and J ends, which lost 3 bases and 10 bases, there was a span of 13 bases. CDR1 and CDR2 (germline): DFQATT, SNEGSKA (reference sequence). CDR3 sequence reads: CSARLDQRSPLHF. The CDR3 DNA is TGCAGTGCTAGGCTCGACCAGAGATCACCCCTCCACTTT.

This clonotype was found many times. The chain combines TRBV9 with TRBJ2-2; a possible D gene is TRBD2 (6 bases). CDR1 and CDR2 from the germline V gene are SGDLS and YYNGEE. This CDR3 has 15 amino acids. V lost 0 bases and J 4 bases, leaving 10 bases between the germline ends. CDR3 DNA: TGTGCCAGCAGCGTAGATGGAGGGGTCACCGGGGAGCTGTTTTTT. This gives the protein CASSVDGGVTGELFF.

This clonotype was recorded at least ten times. The gene calls are TRBV6-5 and TRBJ2-7; TRBD2 agrees at 8 bases. V lost 2 bases to trimming and J lost 5 bases; unmatched junction nucleotides: 8. Germline V lookup: CDR1 MNHEY, CDR2 SVGAGI. This CDR3 comprises 15 residues. CDR3 coding DNA: TGTGCCAGCAGTTACGCTAGTAGCGGGATTAACGAGCAGTACTTC. Translated, it gives CASSYASSGINEQYF.

Many counts were recorded for this clonotype. The chain uses TRBV20-1 and TRBJ2-5; D is undetermined. Trimming pared 4 bases from V and 5 bases from J, leaving 14 bases between. The CDR3 extends over 13 amino acids. Per germline, CDR1 DFQATT and CDR2 SNEGSKA (reference sequence). CDR3 sequence: CSANREARETQYF. DNA of the CDR3: TGCAGTGCTAACAGAGAGGCCCGGGAGACCCAGTACTTC.

Many counts were recorded for this clonotype. The chain is built from TRBV6-5 and TRBJ2-1; 13 bases match TRBD2. The V segment lost 4 bases and the J segment 8 bases; nucleotides outside the gene matches: 5. Germline lookup yields CDR1 MNHEY and CDR2 SVGAGI. The CDR3 has 15 residues. DNA of the CDR3: TGTGCCAGCAGTTCCGGACTAGCGGGAGCCCATGAGCAGTTCTTC. This sequence encodes CASSSGLAGAHEQFF.

This clonotype was detected many times. The V call is TRBV27, the J call TRBJ2-7, with 9 nucleotides matching TRBD1. Germline V lookup: CDR1 MNHEY, CDR2 SMNVEV (reference sequence). The length of the CDR3 is 12 residues. With V trimmed by 8 bases and J by 5 bases, 4 bases remained unmatched. The CDR3 reads CASGTGTDEQYF. Here the CDR3 DNA reads TGTGCCAGCGGGACAGGGACCGACGAGCAGTACTTC.

This clonotype appeared a few times. The J gene is TRBJ2-1, the V gene TRBV11-3, with D perhaps matching TRBD1 (6 bases). The germline V gene has CDR1 SGHNT and CDR2 YENEEA. This CDR3 is built from 13 residues. Trimming removed 2 bases from V and 7 bases from J, with 9 bases in between. The CDR3 loop reads CASSLNRVNEQFF. CDR3 coding DNA: TGTGCCAGCAGCTTAAACAGGGTGAATGAGCAGTTCTTC.

In its sample, this clonotype was seen many times. The CDR3 sequence: CASSPGTGADTQYF. Written as DNA, the CDR3 is TGTGCCAGCAGCCCTGGGACAGGGGCAGATACGCAGTATTTT. This chain joins TRBV11-2 and TRBJ2-3; 10 bases match TRBD1. The CDR3 extends over 14 amino acids. The germline V gene encodes CDR1 SGHAT and CDR2 FQNNGV. The trim removed 5 bases at V and 4 bases at J, leaving 3 bases unmatched.

In this sample, this clonotype turned up many times. This chain connects TRBV15 to TRBJ1-5; perhaps TRBD1 as D (6 bases). The CDR3 runs to 16 residues. CDR1 LNHNV and CDR2 YYDKDF come from the germline V gene (reference sequence). The V and J ends lost 1 base and 2 bases respectively, with 12 bases between them. The CDR3 DNA reads TGTGCCACCAGCAGAGCCAGGGGAAACGGCAATCAGCCCCAGCATTTT. Translation: CATSRARGNGNQPQHF.

The chain recombines TRBV7-9 with TRBJ2-3, with no clear D. CDR3 length equals 14 residues. Germline CDR1 reads SEHNR; CDR2 reads FQNEAQ (reference sequence). With 5 bases removed from V and 2 bases from J, the gap between germline ends came to 11 bases. The CDR3 region has the DNA TGTGCCAGCAGCCCCCGTGAGGCCACAGATACGCAGTATTTT. It translates to CASSPREATDTQYF.

This clonotype was observed a few times. The V call is TRBV7-9, the J call TRBJ2-4; a possible D gene is TRBD2 (5 bases). V dropped 0 bases and J dropped 0 bases, with 6 bases sitting between them. The CDR3 has 15 residues. From germline, CDR1 is SEHNR and CDR2 FQNEAQ (reference sequence). CDR3 DNA: TGTGCCAGCAGCTTAGCGGGGAGAGCCAAAAACATTCAGTACTTC. This gives the protein CASSLAGRAKNIQYF.